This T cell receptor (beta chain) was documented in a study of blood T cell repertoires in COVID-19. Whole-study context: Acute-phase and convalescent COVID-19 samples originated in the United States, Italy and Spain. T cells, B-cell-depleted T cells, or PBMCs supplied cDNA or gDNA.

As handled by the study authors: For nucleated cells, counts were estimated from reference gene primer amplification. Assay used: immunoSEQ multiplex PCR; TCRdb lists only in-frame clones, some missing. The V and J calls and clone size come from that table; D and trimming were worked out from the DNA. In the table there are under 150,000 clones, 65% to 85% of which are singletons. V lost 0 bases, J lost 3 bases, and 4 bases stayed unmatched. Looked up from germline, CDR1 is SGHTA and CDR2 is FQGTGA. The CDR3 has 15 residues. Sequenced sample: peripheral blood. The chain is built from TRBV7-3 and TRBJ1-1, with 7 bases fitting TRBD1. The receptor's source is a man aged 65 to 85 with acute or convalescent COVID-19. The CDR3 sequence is CASSLTIGTDTEAFF. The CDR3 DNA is TGTGCCAGCAGCTTAACGATTGGGACAGACACTGAAGCTTTCTTT. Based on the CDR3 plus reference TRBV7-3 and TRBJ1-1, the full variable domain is GAGVSQTPSNKVTEKGKYVELRCDPISGHTALYWYRQSLGQGPEFLIYFQGTGAADDSGLPNDRFFAVRPEGSVSTLKIQRTERGDSAVYLCASSLTIGTDTEAFFGQGTRLTVV.